This paragraph reports one T cell receptor beta chain. The source of the sample is a study of blood T cell repertoires in COVID-19. On the study more broadly: COVID-19 samples, acute and convalescent, were from the United States, Italy and Spain. PBMCs, B-cell-depleted T cells, or T cells were the source of the cDNA or gDNA that made up the material.

In the original processing: Amplification from reference gene primers served as the basis for estimated nucleated cell counts. Here immunoSEQ multiplex PCR was the method, and the copy in TCRdb shows in-frame clones only, minus some. The V and J calls and the clone size are those of that table, but D and trimming were determined from the DNA. The sample shows over 200,000 clones, roughly 90% of them seen only once. The V gene end was trimmed by 7 bases and the J gene end by 6 bases; junction bases not matched to a gene: 3. The germline V gene has CDR1 WNHNN and CDR2 SYGVQD (reference sequence). The CDR3 extends over 12 amino acids.

This receptor was identified in a young man who had recovered from COVID-19. The chain links TRBV10-1 to TRBJ2-7; 10 nucleotides match TRBD2. The sequenced sample consisted of peripheral blood. CDR3 in amino acids: CASTSSGGEQYF. CDR3 nucleotides: TGCGCCAGCACGTCTAGCGGGGGCGAGCAGTACTTC.